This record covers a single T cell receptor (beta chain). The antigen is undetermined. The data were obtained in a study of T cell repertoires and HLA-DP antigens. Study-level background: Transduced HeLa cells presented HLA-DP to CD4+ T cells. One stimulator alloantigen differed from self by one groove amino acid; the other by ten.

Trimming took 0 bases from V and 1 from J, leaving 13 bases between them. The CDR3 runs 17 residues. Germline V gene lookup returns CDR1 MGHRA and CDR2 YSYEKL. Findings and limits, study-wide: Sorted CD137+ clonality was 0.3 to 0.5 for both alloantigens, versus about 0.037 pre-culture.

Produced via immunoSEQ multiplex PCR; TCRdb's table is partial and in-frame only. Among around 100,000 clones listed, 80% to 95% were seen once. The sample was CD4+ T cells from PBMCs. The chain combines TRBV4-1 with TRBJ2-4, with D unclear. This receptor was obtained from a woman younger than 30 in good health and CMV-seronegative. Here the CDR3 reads CASSQDPSLVAKNIQYF. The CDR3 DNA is TGCGCCAGCAGCCAAGATCCATCATTAGTGGCCAAAAACATTCAGTACTTC.